This T cell receptor (beta chain) was obtained from a study of T-cell reconstitution after alpha-beta-depleted transplantation in children. A note on this clonotype: Its antigen is not identified.

Molecular barcoding with unique molecular identifiers was used for the TCRbeta library. MiXCR, applied by TCRdb to the PCR reads, yields one record per CDR3 protein. The profile shows a few hundred thousand distinct CDR3 sequences, 20% to 30% of them singletons. Study-wide points: Two months or so post-transplant, alpha-beta T cells reportedly derived from several hundred expanded graft clones.

This CDR3 contains 11 residues. CDR1 and CDR2 from the germline V gene are DFQATT and SNEGSKA (reference sequence). V was cut by 5 bases and J by 6 bases, with 8 bases left in between. The chain links TRBV20-1 to TRBJ2-4, with no clear D. This specimen was PBMCs, taken before TCRalphabeta/CD19-depleted stem cell transplant. The TCR sequence derives from a boy younger than two with Wiskott-Aldrich syndrome, due to receive a stem cell transplant. DNA for the CDR3: TGCAGTGCTTCTTTGTCAAACATTCAGTACTTC. Protein sequence: CSASLSNIQYF.